This entry lists 18 T cell receptor beta chains sequenced from one sample in a study of cytomegalovirus exposure and HLA in healthy donors. TCRdb keeps only in-frame clones here, not all; method: immunoSEQ multiplex PCR. This sample has about 57,000 clones, with just over 90% found just once. Sequenced material: PBMCs. Receptors were obtained from a young woman in good health and CMV-seronegative.

This sequence joins TRBV5-1 and TRBJ1-2; 9 bases fit TRBD1. CDR3 length: 14 residues. Germline CDR1 SGHRS, CDR2 YFSETQ. V lost 5 bases to trimming and J lost 4 bases; unmatched junction nucleotides: 6. This CDR3 is CASRAMTGGYGYTF. CDR3 DNA sequence: TGCGCCAGCAGAGCTATGACAGGGGGCTATGGCTACACCTTC.

The chain carries TRBV27 and TRBJ1-5; D is unresolved. In germline, CDR1 is MNHEY, CDR2 SMNVEV (reference sequence). The length of the CDR3 is 12 residues. Deletions cut 6 bases from V and 3 bases from J, with 6 bases between. The CDR3 here is CASRSSNQPQHF. In DNA, the CDR3 is TGTGCCAGCAGATCGTCCAATCAGCCCCAGCATTTT.

The chain employs TRBV27 and TRBJ1-5; TRBD1 agrees at 10 bases. The CDR3 contains 16 residues. CDR1 MNHEY and CDR2 SMNVEV come from the germline V gene (reference sequence). Germline trimming cut 5 bases from V and 3 bases from J; bases unmatched to any gene: 7. The CDR3, as DNA: TGTGCCAGCAGTCCAGACAGGGGGCGTTTCAATCAGCCCCAGCATTTT. This gives the protein CASSPDRGRFNQPQHF.

The V call is TRBV11-2, the J call TRBJ2-7; no clear D gene. The germline gives CDR1 SGHAT, CDR2 FQNNGV. This CDR3 comprises 12 residues. Trimming left V 9 bases short and J 3 bases short, with 12 bases between. The DNA of the CDR3 is TGTGCCAGTTCACCGGGTGGCTACGAGCAGTACGTC. Protein: CASSPGGYEQYV.

V gene TRBV18 combines with J gene TRBJ1-2, with 7 bases fitting TRBD1. Per germline, CDR1 KGHSH and CDR2 LQKENI. V lost 1 base to trimming and J lost 8 bases; unmatched junction nucleotides: 4. The CDR3 is 13 amino acids. The CDR3 loop is CASSPQGAEGYTF. CDR3 sequence (DNA): TGTGCCAGCTCACCACAGGGGGCCGAAGGCTACACCTTC.

This clone has a handful of counts. The CDR3 spells CASTSDRTPNYGYTF. In DNA, the CDR3 is TGCGCCAGCACGAGTGACAGGACTCCTAACTATGGCTACACCTTC. The V and J genes are TRBV5-1 and TRBJ1-2; maybe TRBD1 (6 bases). This CDR3 has 15 residues. V was pared by 6 bases and J by 0 bases, with 15 bases between. The V gene's germline CDR1 is SGHRS and CDR2 YFSETQ.

The chain employs TRBV7-6 and TRBJ1-1; D ambiguous. The germline V and J ends were trimmed by 5 bases and 10 bases, with 23 bases remaining between them. The germline gives CDR1 SGHVS, CDR2 FNYEAQ. The CDR3 totals 15 residues. The CDR3 loop reads CASSPLSGPRRRAFF. CDR3 coding DNA: TGTGCCAGCAGCCCCCTTTCGGGCCCAAGGAGGAGAGCTTTCTTT. Full variable domain (outside the CDR3, taken from reference TRBV7-6 and TRBJ1-1): GAGVSQSPRYKVTKRGQDVALRCDPISGHVSLYWYRQALGQGPEFLTYFNYEAQQDKSGLPNDRFSAERPEGSISTLTIQRTEQRDSAMYRCASSPLSGPRRRAFFGQGTRLTVV.

The V gene is TRBV29-1, the J gene TRBJ1-2; tentative D call: TRBD1 (5 bases). This CDR3 is built from 15 residues. V lost 4 bases to trimming and J lost 3 bases, with 18 bases between them. Germline CDR1 and CDR2: SQVTM and ANQGSEA. The CDR3 DNA follows: TGCAGCGTTGGGCGGGGGAATGGGGTTGACTATGGCTACACCTTC. Its protein product is CSVGRGNGVDYGYTF. The full variable domain, rest sourced from reference TRBV29-1 and TRBJ1-2, is SAVISQKPSRDICQRGTSLTIQCQVDSQVTMMFWYRQQPGQSLTLIATANQGSEATYESGFVIDKFPISRPNLTFSTLTVSNMSPEDSSIYLCSVGRGNGVDYGYTFGSGTRLTVV.

This clone showed up just once. The rearrangement joins TRBV14 to TRBJ1-2; a possible D gene is TRBD1 (6 bases). This CDR3 spans 15 amino acids. V was clipped by 1 base and J by 4 bases, with 13 bases between them. CDR1 and CDR2 (germline): SGHDN, FVKESK. The DNA of the CDR3 is TGTGCCAGCAGCCAAGGGCGAACAGGGTTCTATGGCTACACCTTC. This gives the protein CASSQGRTGFYGYTF.

The gene calls are TRBV5-1 and TRBJ1-2; 8 bases are a match to TRBD1. V was clipped by 0 bases and J by 7 bases; unmatched bases: 5. The germline CDR1 and CDR2 sequences are SGHRS and YFSETQ. CDR3 length equals 14 residues. The CDR3 loop reads CASSLEAGGLGYTF. The CDR3 nucleotides read TGCGCCAGCAGCTTGGAAGCAGGGGGCCTTGGCTACACCTTC. Full variable domain (missing parts from reference TRBV5-1 and TRBJ1-2): KAGVTQTPRYLIKTRGQQVTLSCSPISGHRSVSWYQQTPGQGLQFLFEYFSETQRNKGNFPGRFSGRQFSNSRSEMNVSTLELGDSALYLCASSLEAGGLGYTFGSGTRLTVV.

CDR3 residues: CASSYGDYGYTF. The CDR3 region has the DNA TGCGCCAGCAGTTACGGGGACTATGGCTACACCTTC. The chain links TRBV5-1 to TRBJ1-2; the D is unclear. V dropped 5 bases and J dropped 3 bases, with 8 bases sitting between them. The CDR3 loop spans 12 amino acids. Germline V gene lookup returns CDR1 SGHRS and CDR2 YFSETQ.

The V gene is TRBV18, the J gene TRBJ1-1; 7 bases are shared with TRBD1. The CDR3 is 16 residues long. The V segment lost 4 bases and the J segment 0 bases; nucleotides outside the gene matches: 8. The germline CDR1 and CDR2 sequences are KGHSH and LQKENI. DNA of the CDR3: TGTGCCAGCTCACTTGACAGGGCCCCCATGAACACTGAAGCTTTCTTT. Protein: CASSLDRAPMNTEAFF.

V is TRBV9 and J is TRBJ1-2, with 7 bases aligning to TRBD1. Germline assignment: CDR1 SGDLS and CDR2 YYNGEE. Germline trimming cut 3 bases from V and 7 bases from J; bases unmatched to any gene: 9. The CDR3 spans 14 residues. The CDR3 DNA reads as TGTGCCAGCAGCGCCTATAGGGACAGCACTGGCTACACCTTC. Its translation: CASSAYRDSTGYTF.

This clone was recorded only once. This rearrangement joins TRBV2 to TRBJ2-2, with D unclear. The V gene's germline CDR1 is SNHLY and CDR2 FYNNEI. This CDR3 has 15 residues. With 5 bases removed from V and 6 bases from J, the gap between germline ends came to 16 bases. The CDR3 DNA reads TGTGCCAGCAGTCGATCCCCTAGTAGCTCCGGGGAGCTGTTTTTT. It encodes CASSRSPSSSGELFF.

The chain joins TRBV5-6 to TRBJ2-5; D gene ambiguous. Germline-derived CDR1 and CDR2 are SGHDT and YYEEEE. Trimming stripped 3 bases from V and 5 bases from J, with 11 bases between. The CDR3 spans 13 residues. The CDR3 bases are TGTGCCAGCAGCTACGGATCCAGGGAGACCCAGTACTTC. Protein product: CASSYGSRETQYF.

This clone was observed once. The rearrangement links TRBV14 to TRBJ1-2; D unresolved. V lost 2 bases, J lost 4 bases, and 8 bases lay in between. The CDR3 runs 13 residues. The germline gives CDR1 SGHDN, CDR2 FVKESK. The CDR3 nucleotides are TGTGCCAGCAGCCAACCCTCCCGCTATGGCTACACCTTC. As protein: CASSQPSRYGYTF.

The CDR3 loop reads CASSQPPPGQLTF. The CDR3 DNA follows: TGCGCCAGCAGCCAACCACCCCCGGGACAGCTCACCTTC. The chain joins TRBV4-1 to TRBJ1-2; 7 bases map to TRBD1. V dropped 2 bases and J dropped 13; count of bases not matched to a gene: 10. The CDR3 extends over 13 amino acids. CDR1 is MGHRA, CDR2 YSYEKL, per germline.

This chain connects TRBV6-5 to TRBJ2-1, with D tentatively TRBD2 (5 bases). This CDR3 has 15 residues. V gave up 2 bases and J gave up 0 bases, with 8 bases separating them. CDR1 and CDR2 from the germline V gene are MNHEY and SVGAGI. The CDR3 loop reads CASSYDTSSYNEQFF. CDR3 bases: TGTGCCAGCAGTTACGACACTAGCTCCTACAATGAGCAGTTCTTC.